This T cell receptor (beta chain) was recorded in a study of Ad26.COV2.S vaccination and SARS-CoV-2 variants. Study as a whole: Intramuscular Ad26.COV2.S at 5x10^10 or 1x10^11 viral particles. General study findings and limits: Vaccine recipients had higher spike-specific TCR breadth than placebo recipients. After vaccination, substantial breadth of spike-specific CD8+ and CD4+ responses was reported. Measures of TCR breadth and depth may have fallen short of total T cell responses.

The repertoire was sequenced with immunoSEQ multiplex PCR; TCRdb's copy has only in-frame clones and lacks some. There are over 450,000 clones in the sample; approximately 90% occur only once, and about 1.5% lies in the top ten. In germline, CDR1 is SGHTA, CDR2 FQGNSA. V lost 4 bases and J lost 7; bases outside the gene matches: 2. CDR3 length: 14 amino acids. In the case of this clone: Its antigen is undetermined. The sample contains more than one DNA sequence encoding this CDR3.

Treatment of the sample: over 15 received Ad26.COV2.S at low or high dose, single or two shots; five or six received placebo; per-sample allocation not given. Specimen acquisition occurred on day 63 following the initial vaccine or placebo injection. The specimen was peripheral blood, collected in a trial of Ad26.COV2.S vaccine versus placebo. The chain is built from TRBV7-2 and TRBJ1-4; 11 nucleotides agree with TRBD1. The sequence derives from a person aged 18-60 years who received the Ad26.COV2.S COVID-19 vaccine or a placebo. CDR3 coding DNA: TGTGCCAGCAGCTCGGACAGGGGGCGTGAAAAACTGTTTTTT. Translating gives CASSSDRGREKLFF. Complete variable domain (other parts from reference TRBV7-2 and TRBJ1-4): GAGVSQSPSNKVTEKGKDVELRCDPISGHTALYWYRQSLGQGLEFLIYFQGNSAPDKSGLPSDRFSAERTGGSVSTLTIQRTQQEDSAVYLCASSSDRGREKLFFGSGTQLSVL.